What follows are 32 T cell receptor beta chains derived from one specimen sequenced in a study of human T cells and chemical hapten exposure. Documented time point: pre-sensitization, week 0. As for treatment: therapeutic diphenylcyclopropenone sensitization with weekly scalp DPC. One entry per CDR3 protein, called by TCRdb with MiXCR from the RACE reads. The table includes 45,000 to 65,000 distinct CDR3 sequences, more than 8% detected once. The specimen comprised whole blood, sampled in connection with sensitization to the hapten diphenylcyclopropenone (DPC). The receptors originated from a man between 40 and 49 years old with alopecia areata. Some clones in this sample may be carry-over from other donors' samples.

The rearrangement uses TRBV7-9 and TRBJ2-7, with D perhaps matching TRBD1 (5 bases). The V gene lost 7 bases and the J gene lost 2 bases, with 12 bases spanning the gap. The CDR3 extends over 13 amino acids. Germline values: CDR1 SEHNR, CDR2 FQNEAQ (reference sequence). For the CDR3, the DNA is TGTGCCAGCACCCAGGGTCGCGCCTACGAGCAGTACTTC. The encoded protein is CASTQGRAYEQYF.

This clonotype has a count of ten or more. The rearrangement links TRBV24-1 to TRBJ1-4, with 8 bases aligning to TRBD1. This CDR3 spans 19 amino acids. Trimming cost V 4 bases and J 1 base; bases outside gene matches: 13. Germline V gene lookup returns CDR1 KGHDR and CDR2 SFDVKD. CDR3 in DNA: TGTGCCACCAGTGAGGCCCCCGGGACAGGCTTCCTAACTAATGAAAAACTGTTTTTT. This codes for CATSEAPGTGFLTNEKLFF.

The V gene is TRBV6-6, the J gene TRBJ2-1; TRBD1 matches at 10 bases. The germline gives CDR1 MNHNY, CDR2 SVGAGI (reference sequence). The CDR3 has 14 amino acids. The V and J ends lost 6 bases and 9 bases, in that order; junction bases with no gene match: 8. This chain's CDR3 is CASRAPGQGSEQFF. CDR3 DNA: TGTGCCAGCAGGGCACCGGGACAGGGGTCTGAGCAGTTCTTC.

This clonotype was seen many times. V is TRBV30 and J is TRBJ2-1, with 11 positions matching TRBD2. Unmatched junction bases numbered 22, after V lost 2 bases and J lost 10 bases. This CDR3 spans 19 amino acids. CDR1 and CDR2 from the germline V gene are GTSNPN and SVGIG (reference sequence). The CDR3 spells CAWSPLGTSGGLSSREQFF. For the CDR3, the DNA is TGTGCCTGGAGTCCACTTGGGACTAGCGGAGGTCTATCCTCGAGGGAGCAGTTCTTC.

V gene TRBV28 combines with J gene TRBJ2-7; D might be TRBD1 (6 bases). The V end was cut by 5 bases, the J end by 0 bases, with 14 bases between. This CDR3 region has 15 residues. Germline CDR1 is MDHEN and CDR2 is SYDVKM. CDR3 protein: CASSTPDSFSYEQYF. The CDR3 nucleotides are TGTGCCAGCAGTACCCCGGACAGCTTCTCCTACGAGCAGTACTTC.

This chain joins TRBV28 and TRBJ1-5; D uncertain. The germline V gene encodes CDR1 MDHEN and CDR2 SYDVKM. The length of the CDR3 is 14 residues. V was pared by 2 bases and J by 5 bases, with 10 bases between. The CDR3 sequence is CASSLREVHQPQHF. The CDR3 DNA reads TGTGCCAGCAGTTTACGGGAGGTCCATCAGCCCCAGCATTTT.

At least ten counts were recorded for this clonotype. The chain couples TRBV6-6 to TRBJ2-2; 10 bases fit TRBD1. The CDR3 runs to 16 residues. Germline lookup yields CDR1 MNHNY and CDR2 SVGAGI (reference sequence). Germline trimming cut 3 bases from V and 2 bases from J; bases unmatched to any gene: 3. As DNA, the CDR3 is TGTGCCAGCAGTTATGGGGACAGGGGTAACACCGGGGAGCTGTTTTTT. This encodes CASSYGDRGNTGELFF.

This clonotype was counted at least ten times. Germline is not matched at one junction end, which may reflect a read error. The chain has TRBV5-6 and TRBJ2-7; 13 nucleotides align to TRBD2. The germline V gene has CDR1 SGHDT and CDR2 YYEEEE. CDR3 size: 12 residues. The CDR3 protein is CASSRTSGSTHF. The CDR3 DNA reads TGTGCCAGCAGCCGGACTAGCGGGAGTACTCACTTC.

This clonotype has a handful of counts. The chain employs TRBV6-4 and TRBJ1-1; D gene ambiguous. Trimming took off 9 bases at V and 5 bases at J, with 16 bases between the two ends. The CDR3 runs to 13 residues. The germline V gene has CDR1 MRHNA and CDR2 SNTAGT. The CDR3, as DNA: TGTGCCAGTCGACGGAGGCGGGAGACTGAAGCTTTCTTT. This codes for CASRRRRETEAFF.

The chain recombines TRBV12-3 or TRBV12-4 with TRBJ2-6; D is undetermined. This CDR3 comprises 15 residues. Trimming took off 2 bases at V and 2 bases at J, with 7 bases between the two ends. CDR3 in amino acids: CASSLSETGANVLTF. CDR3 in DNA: TGTGCCAGCAGTTTATCTGAAACTGGGGCCAACGTCCTGACTTTC.

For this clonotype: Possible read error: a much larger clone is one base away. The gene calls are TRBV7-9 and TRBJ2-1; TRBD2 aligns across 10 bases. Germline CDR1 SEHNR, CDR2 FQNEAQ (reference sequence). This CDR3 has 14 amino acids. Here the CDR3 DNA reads TGTGTCAGTGTTCTAGCGGGAGCTGGCAATGAGCAGTTCTTC. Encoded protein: CVSVLAGAGNEQFF.

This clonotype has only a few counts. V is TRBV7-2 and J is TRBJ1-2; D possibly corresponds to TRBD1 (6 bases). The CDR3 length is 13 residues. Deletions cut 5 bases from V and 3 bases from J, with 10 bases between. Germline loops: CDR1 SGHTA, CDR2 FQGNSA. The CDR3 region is CASSHTGYYGYTF. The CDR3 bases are TGTGCCAGCAGCCATACAGGGTACTATGGCTACACCTTC.

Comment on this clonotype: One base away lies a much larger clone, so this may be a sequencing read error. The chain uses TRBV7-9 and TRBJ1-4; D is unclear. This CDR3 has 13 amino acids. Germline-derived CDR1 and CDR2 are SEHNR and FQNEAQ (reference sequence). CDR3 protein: CVSSSRTDGKLFF. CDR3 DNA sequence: TGTGTCAGCAGCTCAAGGACTGATGGTAAACTGTTTTTT.

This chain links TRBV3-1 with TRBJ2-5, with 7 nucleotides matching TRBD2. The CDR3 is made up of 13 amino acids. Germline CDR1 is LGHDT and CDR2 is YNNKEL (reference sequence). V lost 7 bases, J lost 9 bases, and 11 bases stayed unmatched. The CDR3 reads CASTEGTTYAQYF. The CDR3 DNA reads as TGTGCCAGCACGGAAGGGACTACCTACGCCCAGTACTTC.

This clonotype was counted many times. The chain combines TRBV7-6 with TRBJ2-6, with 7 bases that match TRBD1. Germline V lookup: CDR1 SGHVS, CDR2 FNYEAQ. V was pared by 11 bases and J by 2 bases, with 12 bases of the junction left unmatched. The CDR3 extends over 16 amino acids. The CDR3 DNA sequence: TGTGCCGGTTCGAACAGGGGCACCGCTGGGGCCAACGTCCTGACTTTC. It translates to CAGSNRGTAGANVLTF.

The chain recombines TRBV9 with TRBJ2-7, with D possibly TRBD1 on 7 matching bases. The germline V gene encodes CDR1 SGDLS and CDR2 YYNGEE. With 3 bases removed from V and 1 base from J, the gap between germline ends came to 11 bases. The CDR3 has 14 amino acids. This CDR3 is CASSGGTASYEQYF. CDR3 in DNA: TGTGCCAGCAGCGGCGGGACAGCTTCCTACGAGCAGTACTTC.

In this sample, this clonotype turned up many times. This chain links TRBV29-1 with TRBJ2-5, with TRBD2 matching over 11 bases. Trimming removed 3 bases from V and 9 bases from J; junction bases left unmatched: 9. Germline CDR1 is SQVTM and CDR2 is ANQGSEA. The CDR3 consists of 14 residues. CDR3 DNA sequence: TGCAGCGTTGAGGGACTAGCGGAGCAATTGGCCCAGTACTTC. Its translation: CSVEGLAEQLAQYF.

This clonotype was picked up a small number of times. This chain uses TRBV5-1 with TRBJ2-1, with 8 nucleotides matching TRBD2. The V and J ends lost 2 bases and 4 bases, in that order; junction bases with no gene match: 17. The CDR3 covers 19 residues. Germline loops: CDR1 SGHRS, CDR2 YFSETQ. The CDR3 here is CASSFYSGRTPEKYNEQFF. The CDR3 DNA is TGCGCCAGCAGCTTTTACAGCGGGAGAACCCCCGAAAAGTACAATGAGCAGTTCTTC.

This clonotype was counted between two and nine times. The CDR3 DNA sequence: TGTGCCAGCAGTTTAAGTTACCCGGGACTTTACTACGAGCAGTACTTC. It is translated as CASSLSYPGLYYEQYF. V usage is TRBV28 and J usage is TRBJ2-7, with a tentative D call TRBD2 (6 bases). There are 16 residues in the CDR3. Trimming left V 2 bases short and J 3 bases short, with 17 bases between. CDR1 and CDR2 (germline): MDHEN, SYDVKM. The full variable domain, with the rest looked up from reference TRBV28 and TRBJ2-7, is DVKVTQSSRYLVKRTGEKVFLECVQDMDHENMFWYRQDPGLGLRLIYFSYDVKMKEKGDIPEGYSVSREKKERFSLILESASTNQTSMYLCASSLSYPGLYYEQYFGPGTRLTVT.

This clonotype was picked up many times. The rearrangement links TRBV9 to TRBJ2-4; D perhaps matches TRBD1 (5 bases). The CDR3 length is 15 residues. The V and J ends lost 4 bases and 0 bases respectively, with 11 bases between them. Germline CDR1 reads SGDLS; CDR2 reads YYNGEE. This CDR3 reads CASSPDSLAKNIQYF. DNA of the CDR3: TGTGCCAGCAGCCCAGACAGTCTAGCCAAAAACATTCAGTACTTC.

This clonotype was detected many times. CDR3 bases: TGTGCCAGCAGCCAAGACGCTACGCCAGATACGCAGTATTTT. Protein sequence: CASSQDATPDTQYF. The chain employs TRBV4-2 and TRBJ2-3; D not certain. Germline lookup yields CDR1 LGHNA and CDR2 YNFKEQ. With 0 bases removed from V and 4 bases from J, the gap between germline ends came to 8 bases. This CDR3 is 14 amino acids long.

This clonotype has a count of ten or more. CDR3 coding DNA: TGTGCCAGCAGCTTAGAAGGGACTAGCGGGAGGTACGAGCAGTACTTC. This encodes CASSLEGTSGRYEQYF. This chain links TRBV7-2 with TRBJ2-7, with 15 positions matching TRBD2. V trimming: 1 base; J trimming: 4 bases; junction bases outside the gene matches: 2. Germline V CDR1 and CDR2: SGHTA, FQGNSA. The CDR3 covers 16 residues.

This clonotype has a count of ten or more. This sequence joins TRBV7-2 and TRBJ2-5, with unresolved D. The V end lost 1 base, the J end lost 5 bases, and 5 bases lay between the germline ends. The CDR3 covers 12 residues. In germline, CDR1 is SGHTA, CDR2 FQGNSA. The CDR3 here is CASSLETETQYF. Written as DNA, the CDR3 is TGTGCCAGCAGCTTAGAAACGGAGACCCAGTACTTC.

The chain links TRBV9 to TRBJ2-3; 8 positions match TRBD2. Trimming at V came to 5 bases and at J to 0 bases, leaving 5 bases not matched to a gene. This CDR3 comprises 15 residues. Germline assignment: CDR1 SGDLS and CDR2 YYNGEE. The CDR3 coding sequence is TGTGCCAGCAGATTTAGCGGGGAAAGCACAGATACGCAGTATTTT. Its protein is CASRFSGESTDTQYF.

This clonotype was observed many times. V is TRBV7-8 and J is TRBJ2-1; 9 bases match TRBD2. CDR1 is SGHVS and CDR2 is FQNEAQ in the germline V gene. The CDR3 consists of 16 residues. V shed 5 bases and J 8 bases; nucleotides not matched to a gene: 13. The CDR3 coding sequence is TGTGCCAGCAGCCCATATGGGTCTAGCGGGATCTATGAGCAGTTCTTC. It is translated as CASSPYGSSGIYEQFF. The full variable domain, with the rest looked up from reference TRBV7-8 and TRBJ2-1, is GAGVSQSPRYKVAKRGQDVALRCDPISGHVSLFWYQQALGQGPEFLTYFQNEAQLDKSGLPSDRFFAERPEGSVSTLKIQRTQQEDSAVYLCASSPYGSSGIYEQFFGPGTRLTVL.

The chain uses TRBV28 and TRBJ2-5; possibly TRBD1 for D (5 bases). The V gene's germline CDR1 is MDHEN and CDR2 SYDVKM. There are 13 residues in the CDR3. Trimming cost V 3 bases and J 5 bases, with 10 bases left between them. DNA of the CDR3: TGTGCCAGCAGTTTTGGGGCTTTCGAGACCCAGTACTTC. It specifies CASSFGAFETQYF.

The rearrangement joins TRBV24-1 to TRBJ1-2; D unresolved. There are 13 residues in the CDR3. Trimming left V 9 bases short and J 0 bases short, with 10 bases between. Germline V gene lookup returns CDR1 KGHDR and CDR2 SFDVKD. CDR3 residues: CATQDGANYGYTF. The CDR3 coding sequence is TGTGCCACCCAAGACGGTGCTAACTATGGCTACACCTTC.

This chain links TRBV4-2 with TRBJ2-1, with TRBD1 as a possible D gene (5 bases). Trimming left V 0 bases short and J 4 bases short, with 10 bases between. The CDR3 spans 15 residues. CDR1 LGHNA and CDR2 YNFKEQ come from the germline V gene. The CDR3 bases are TGTGCCAGCAGCCAAGATTTCAGGACATACAATGAGCAGTTCTTC. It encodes CASSQDFRTYNEQFF.

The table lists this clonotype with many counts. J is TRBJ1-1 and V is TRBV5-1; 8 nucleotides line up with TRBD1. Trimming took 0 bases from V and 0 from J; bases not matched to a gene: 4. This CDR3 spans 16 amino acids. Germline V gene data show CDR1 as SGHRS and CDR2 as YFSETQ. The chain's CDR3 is CASSLAGGIMNTEAFF. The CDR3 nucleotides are TGCGCCAGCAGCTTGGCAGGGGGCATTATGAACACTGAAGCTTTCTTT.

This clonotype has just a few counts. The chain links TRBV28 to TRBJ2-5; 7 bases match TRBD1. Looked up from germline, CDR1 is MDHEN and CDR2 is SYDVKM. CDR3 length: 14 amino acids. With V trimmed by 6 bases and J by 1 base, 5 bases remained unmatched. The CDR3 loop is CASRRDSIQETQYF. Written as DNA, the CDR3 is TGTGCCAGCAGAAGGGACAGTATCCAAGAGACCCAGTACTTC.

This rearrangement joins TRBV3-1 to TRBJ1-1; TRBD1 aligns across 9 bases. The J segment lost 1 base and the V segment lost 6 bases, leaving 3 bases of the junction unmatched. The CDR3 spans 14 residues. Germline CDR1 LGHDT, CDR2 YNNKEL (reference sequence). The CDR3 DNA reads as TGTGCCAGCAGGTGGGGACAGGGGAACACTGAAGCTTTCTTT. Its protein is CASRWGQGNTEAFF.

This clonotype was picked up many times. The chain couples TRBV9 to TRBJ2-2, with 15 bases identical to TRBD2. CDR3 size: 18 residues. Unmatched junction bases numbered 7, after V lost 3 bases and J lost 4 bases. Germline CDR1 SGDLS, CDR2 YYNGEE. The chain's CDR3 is CASSAPGLAGGGTGELFF. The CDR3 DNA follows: TGTGCCAGCAGCGCCCCGGGACTAGCGGGAGGAGGCACCGGGGAGCTGTTTTTT. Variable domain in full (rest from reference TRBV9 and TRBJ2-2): DSGVTQTPKHLITATGQRVTLRCSPRSGDLSVYWYQQSLDQGLQFLIQYYNGEERAKGNILERFSAQQFPDLHSELNLSSLELGDSALYFCASSAPGLAGGGTGELFFGEGSRLTVL.